A selection of T cell receptor beta chains follows, all from one sample in a study of read filtering for tumor transcriptome and immune sequencing. TCRdb called the reads again in MiXCR, with one record for every CDR3 protein. In the table there are over 50,000 distinct CDR3 sequences, roughly 18% of which are singletons. Sequences were obtained from a population of CD138-negative cells sorted from bone marrow. The receptor source for this set is a donor aged 40 or older with multiple myeloma. Each CDR3 is given with its conserved first and last residue. The D gene is left open where the match is weak. Clone size is shown for a subset of rows, as once, few, many or a class of expanded clone.

D gene	CDR3 length	clone size	J gene	V gene	CDR3 DNA	CDR3 protein
-	14	many	TRBJ2-3	TRBV6-2/TRBV6-3	TGTGCCAGCAATGGAGGACCAAACACAGATACGCAGTATTTT	CASNGGPNTDTQYF
TRBD1	20	many	TRBJ1-6	TRBV20-1	TGCAGTGCTACCAAGCTAACCAGGACAGGGGGGAGCTCCTATAATTCACCCCTCCACTTT	CSATKLTRTGGSSYNSPLHF
-	14	few	TRBJ1-1	TRBV14	TGTGCCAGCAGCCAAGTTTCGATGAGCACTGAAGCTTTCTTT	CASSQVSMSTEAFF
-	13	-	TRBJ2-4	TRBV29-1	TGCAGCGCCCAGGGAATTTCCAAAAACATTCAGTACTTC	CSAQGISKNIQYF
-	15	-	TRBJ1-1	TRBV7-9	TGTGCCAGCAGCATAGGGGGATCAAGGGGCACTGAAGCTTTCTTT	CASSIGGSRGTEAFF
-	13	many	TRBJ1-1	TRBV2	TGTGCCAGCAGTGAGGAAGCAAACACTGAAGCTTTCTTT	CASSEEANTEAFF
-	14	-	TRBJ2-7	TRBV11-2	TGTGCCAGCAGGTATCCGGGACAAAAAAACGAGCAGTACTTC	CASRYPGQKNEQYF
-	13	many	TRBJ2-5	TRBV29-1	TGCAGCGTTGAAGTTGACAGCGGAGAGACCCAGTACTTC	CSVEVDSGETQYF
TRBD2	16	many	TRBJ2-1	TRBV7-8	TGTGCCAGCAGCCCCCTGGCGGGAGGGCCTACGAATGAGCAGTTCTTC	CASSPLAGGPTNEQFF
TRBD2	15	-	TRBJ2-3	TRBV29-1	TGCAGAGCTGAAGCGGGGAAGGGGAGCCCAGATACGCAGTATTTT	CRAEAGKGSPDTQYF
TRBD1	13	many	TRBJ2-7	TRBV12-3/TRBV12-4	TGTGCCAGCAGGGGGACAGGGCGCTACGAGCAGTACTTC	CASRGTGRYEQYF
TRBD2	14	-	TRBJ2-1	TRBV20-1	TGCAGTGCAAGAGGGTCTAGCGGAAACAATGAGCAGCTCTTC	CSARGSSGNNEQLF
-	14	-	TRBJ2-3	TRBV6-4	TGTGCCAGCAGAGACCCCCGCAACCCGGATACGCAGTATTTT	CASRDPRNPDTQYF
-	14	-	TRBJ1-1	TRBV12-3/TRBV12-4	TGTGCCAGCAGTTCGACAGGAGGACTCACTGAAGCTTTCTTT	CASSSTGGLTEAFF
-	13	many	TRBJ1-5	TRBV19	TGTGCCAGTGGTTGGCAGAGAAATCAGCCCCAGCATTTT	CASGWQRNQPQHF
-	15	many	TRBJ2-3	TRBV20-1	TGCAGTGCTCACGGTCCCCAAACGATAACAGATACGCAGTATTTT	CSAHGPQTITDTQYF
TRBD2	17	few	TRBJ2-7	TRBV12-3/TRBV12-4	TGTGCCAGCAGTTTCGGGAGCTCTAGCGGGAGCTCCTACGAGCAGTACTTC	CASSFGSSSGSSYEQYF
-	15	many	TRBJ1-1	TRBV14	TGTGCCAGCAGCCAAGTCGGGACACTTAATACTGAAGCTTTCTTT	CASSQVGTLNTEAFF
TRBD1	13	-	TRBJ1-6	TRBV5-6	TGTGCCAGCAGCTTGGGGGACAGAGGACCCCTCCACTTT	CASSLGDRGPLHF
-	16	-	TRBJ1-1	TRBV11-2	TGTGCCGGCAGCTTAGTGGGCAGGTCTGGCTGGGCAAGAGCTTTCTTT	CAGSLVGRSGWARAFF
TRBD2	15	many	TRBJ2-3	TRBV20-1	TGCAGTGCTAGAGATTCGGGGGGAAGCACAGATACGCAGTATTTT	CSARDSGGSTDTQYF
-	14	many	TRBJ2-3	TRBV28	TGTGCCAGCAAAAGGGGGGGGCACACAGATACGCAGTATTTT	CASKRGGHTDTQYF
TRBD2	17	-	TRBJ2-1	TRBV4-2	TGTGCCAGCAGCCGGAGGACTAGCGGGAGTCAGGATAATGAGCAGTTCTTC	CASSRRTSGSQDNEQFF
TRBD1	16	many	TRBJ1-2	TRBV4-1	TGCGCCAGCAGCCAATCTCAAGGGACAGGGGCTCGGGGCTACACCTTC	CASSQSQGTGARGYTF
-	14	many	TRBJ1-1	TRBV5-1	TGCGCCAGCAGCTACACAGGGTCGGGTACTGAAGCTTTCTTT	CASSYTGSGTEAFF
-	12	few	TRBJ2-2	TRBV27	TGTGCCGGCAGTCAAAACACCGGGGAGCTGTTTTTT	CAGSQNTGELFF
-	13	many	TRBJ2-1	TRBV11-3	TGTGCCAGCAGCAATACAGGGTCGGATGAGCAGTTCTTC	CASSNTGSDEQFF
-	11	many	TRBJ2-5	TRBV12-3/TRBV12-4	TGTGCCAGCAGTTCAGAAGAGACCCAGTACTTC	CASSSEETQYF
TRBD2	17	many	TRBJ2-3	TRBV7-2	TGTGCCAGCAGCTCGATGACTAGCCGGCTGGGCACAGATACGCAGTATTTT	CASSSMTSRLGTDTQYF
-	11	many	TRBJ2-1	TRBV6-2/TRBV6-3	TGTGCCAGCAGAATCTACAATGAGCAGTTCTTC	CASRIYNEQFF
-	12	many	TRBJ2-1	TRBV28	TGTGCCAGCAGTTTAACAAACCCTGAGCAGTTCTTC	CASSLTNPEQFF
-	12	many	TRBJ2-7	TRBV20-1	TGCAGTGTTTCAGGGGGGTCCTACGAGCAGTACTTC	CSVSGGSYEQYF
TRBD1	15	-	TRBJ1-5	TRBV20-1	TGCAGTGCTAGCACGGGACAGGGGAATAATCAGCCCCAGCATTTT	CSASTGQGNNQPQHF
-	11	many	TRBJ2-1	TRBV6-2/TRBV6-3	TGTGCCAGCAGTTACATATATGAGCAGTTCTTC	CASSYIYEQFF
-	16	-	TRBJ2-4	TRBV6-5	TGTGCCAGCAGTTACTCTGGCCCGCTCGGCAAAAACATTCAGTACTTC	CASSYSGPLGKNIQYF
-	14	many	TRBJ1-4	TRBV7-9	TGTGCCAGCACCTTCGGGGGGGTAAATGAAAAACTGTTTTTT	CASTFGGVNEKLFF
-	15	-	TRBJ1-5	TRBV19	TGTGCCAGTAGTAAAATCCCACAGGGAAATCAGCCCCAGCATTTT	CASSKIPQGNQPQHF
TRBD1	14	many	TRBJ1-6	TRBV9	TGTGCCAGCAGCGTGGGACAGGGGAATTCACCCCTCCACTTT	CASSVGQGNSPLHF
TRBD2	13	-	TRBJ2-5	TRBV2	TGTGCCCGTAAACTAGCGGGGACAGAGACCCAGTACTTC	CARKLAGTETQYF
TRBD2	14	many	TRBJ2-3	TRBV28	TGTGCCAGCAGTTTACCCCTCGGACTAGCGGCACAGTATTTT	CASSLPLGLAAQYF
TRBD2	15	many	TRBJ2-1	TRBV9	TGTGCCAGCAGCGAAAGCGGGAGGGAGGGCAATGAGCAGTTCTTC	CASSESGREGNEQFF
-	15	-	TRBJ2-1	TRBV20-1	TGCAGTGCTAGAGATGTAGAAGGCTCCTACAATGAGCAGTTCTTC	CSARDVEGSYNEQFF
TRBD1	17	many	TRBJ2-6	TRBV6-5	TGTGCCAGCAGAGGGGGACAGGCCTACTCTGGGGCCAACGTCCTGACTTTC	CASRGGQAYSGANVLTF
TRBD1	14	many	TRBJ1-4	TRBV7-9	TGTGCCAGCAGCTTGGACAGGTTAAATGAAAAACTGTTTTTT	CASSLDRLNEKLFF
TRBD2	18	many	TRBJ2-3	TRBV25-1	TGTGCCAGCAGTGGGTTTCCCGGACTAGCGGGAAGCACAGATACGCAGTATTTT	CASSGFPGLAGSTDTQYF
TRBD2	15	many	TRBJ2-3	TRBV12-3/TRBV12-4	TGTGCCAGCAGTGTGCGGGGGGGAGGATCAGATACGCAGTATTTT	CASSVRGGGSDTQYF
-	13	many	TRBJ1-1	TRBV5-1	TGCGCCAGCAGTGTAGGGGACCACACTGAAGCTTTCTTT	CASSVGDHTEAFF
-	13	many	TRBJ2-5	TRBV12-3/TRBV12-4	TGTGCCAGCACACTGGGTAGTGGGGCGACCCAGTACTTC	CASTLGSGATQYF
-	14	many	TRBJ1-4	TRBV30	TGTGCCTGGGGCCCGGGGGGCCCCAATGAAAAACTGTTTTTT	CAWGPGGPNEKLFF
TRBD1	14	many	TRBJ2-5	TRBV7-2	TGTGCCAGCAGCCGGGACAGGGGTTCGGAGACCCAGTACTTC	CASSRDRGSETQYF